Listed here are 17 T cell receptor beta chains from one sample, sequenced in a study of T cells in women clearing cervical HPV infection. The repertoire was sequenced with immunoSEQ multiplex PCR; TCRdb's copy has only in-frame clones and lacks some. Its table lists 30,000 to 35,000 clones. The sample was blood buffy coat. The source is a woman between 18 and 75 years old with a cervical HPV16 infection that either progressed to CIN3+ or cleared (not recorded which).

In regard to this clone: The read stops 3 residues short of the end of the CDR3; the missing end is completed from the germline J gene. This chain joins TRBV6-4 and TRBJ2-7, with D unresolved. The germline V and J ends were trimmed by 8 bases and 2 bases, with 10 bases remaining between them. Germline-derived CDR1 and CDR2 are MRHNA and SNTAGT. This CDR3 has 12 residues. CDR3 bases read: TGTGCCAGCGGTCGAAGGCCCTACGAG. As protein: CASGRRPYE. The full CDR3 is CASGRRPYEQYF.

On this clone: From the germline J gene comes the end of the CDR3, since the read stops 3 residues before it. This rearrangement joins TRBV18 to TRBJ1-2; tentatively, D is TRBD1 (6 bases). Per the germline V gene, CDR1 is KGHSH and CDR2 is LQKENI. The length of the CDR3 is 15 residues. Trimming pared 6 bases from V and 4 bases from J, leaving 18 bases between. The part of the CDR3 DNA that was read is TGTGCCAGCTCCATCGAGGAGGGGGGGACCTATGGC. Encoded protein: CASSIEEGGTYG. The complete CDR3 sequence is CASSIEEGGTYGYTF.

Of note for this clone: The read terminates 3 residues ahead of where the CDR3 ends, so the germline J gene completes it. J is TRBJ2-2 and V is TRBV20-1; 11 nucleotides line up with TRBD2. Germline V gene sequence: CDR1 DFQATT, CDR2 SNEGSKA (reference sequence). With V trimmed by 3 bases and J by 3 bases, 6 bases remained unmatched. The length of the CDR3 is 16 residues. The covered CDR3 bases are TGCAGTGCTAGGGTAGCGGGAGGGCCGGACACCGGGGAG. It translates to CSARVAGGPDTGE. The whole CDR3 sequence reads CSARVAGGPDTGELFF.

Of note for this clone: The read stops 3 residues short of the end of the CDR3; the missing end is completed from the germline J gene. V is TRBV7-6 and J is TRBJ2-6, with D unresolved. This CDR3 has 15 residues. Germline CDR1 is SGHVS and CDR2 is FNYEAQ. V was trimmed by 5 bases and J by 0 bases, leaving 8 bases between them. CDR3 DNA (partial): TGTGCCAGCAGCCGGTCACTCTCTGGGGCCAACGTC. Translated, it gives CASSRSLSGANV. The whole CDR3 sequence reads CASSRSLSGANVLTF.

As concerns this clone: The CDR3 end falls 3 residues outside the read, so it is completed with the germline J gene. V usage is TRBV20-1 and J usage is TRBJ2-1; D gene unclear. CDR1 DFQATT and CDR2 SNEGSKA come from the germline V gene (reference sequence). V was shortened by 0 bases and J by 3 bases, with 9 bases between the two germline ends. The CDR3 runs to 14 residues. The part of the CDR3 DNA that was read is TGCAGTGCTAGAGATACCAGAAACTACAATGAG. Translating it yields CSARDTRNYNE. The whole CDR3 reads CSARDTRNYNEQFF.

About this clone: Read coverage stops 3 residues before the CDR3 terminus; the germline J gene supplies the remainder. The rearrangement joins TRBV18 to TRBJ2-7, with 9 bases identical to TRBD2. The CDR3 has 12 residues. The junction had 6 bases not matched to a gene; V was cut back by 10 bases and J by 5 bases. Germline V CDR1 and CDR2: KGHSH, LQKENI. The chain's CDR3 is CATSTSGHEQYF. The sequenced CDR3 bases are TGTGCCACCTCGACTAGCGGCCACGAG.

Of note for this clone: The read terminates 3 residues before the CDR3 end, so the remaining end is supplied by the germline J gene. This rearrangement joins TRBV5-1 to TRBJ2-1; 11 bases line up with TRBD2. V was clipped by 2 bases and J by 9 bases; unmatched bases: 7. This CDR3 is built from 15 residues. Germline V gives CDR1 SGHRS, CDR2 YFSETQ. CDR3 loop: CASSFVAGGQGEQFF. The CDR3 bases that were read are TGCGCCAGCAGCTTTGTAGCGGGGGGGCAAGGTGAG.

As regards this clone: The read comes to an end 3 residues before the CDR3 does, leaving the germline J gene to fill in the end. This sequence joins TRBV7-2 and TRBJ2-6; D is undetermined. The CDR3 totals 15 residues. Germline CDR1 is SGHTA and CDR2 is FQGNSA. Trimming stripped 3 bases from V and 2 bases from J, with 8 bases between. The DNA read from the CDR3 is TGTGCCAGCAGCTTGACAAGGCCTGGGGCCAACGTC. It yields the protein CASSLTRPGANV. The CDR3 as a whole reads CASSLTRPGANVLTF.

About this clone: The missing CDR3 end, 3 residues past where the read stops, is filled in from the germline J gene. V gene TRBV5-4 combines with J gene TRBJ1-5, with 7 bases fitting TRBD1. V gave up 0 bases and J gave up 6 bases; unmatched junction bases: 3. CDR3 length: 14 residues. Germline CDR1 SGHNT, CDR2 YYREEE (reference sequence). The CDR3 protein is CASSLGTGPQPQHF. CDR3 DNA, as far as it was read: TGTGCCAGCAGCTTGGGGACAGGCCCTCAGCCC.

On this clone itself: The CDR3 is cut off 3 residues early in the read; its end comes from the germline J gene. The rearrangement joins TRBV28 to TRBJ2-3; 7 bases are a match to TRBD2. The CDR3 extends over 14 amino acids. CDR1 and CDR2 (germline): MDHEN, SYDVKM. With V trimmed by 4 bases and J by 2 bases, 3 bases remained unmatched. CDR3 bases read: TGTGCCAGCAGTTCAGCGGGAACCACAGATACG. Protein product: CASSSAGTTDT. In full, the CDR3 reads CASSSAGTTDTQYF.

In the case of this clone: The read comes to an end 3 residues before the CDR3 does, leaving the germline J gene to fill in the end. This sequence joins TRBV19 and TRBJ2-7; 7 positions agree with TRBD1. V lost 5 bases and J lost 2; bases outside the gene matches: 12. Per germline, CDR1 LNHDA and CDR2 SQIVND (reference sequence). This CDR3 contains 16 residues. This chain's CDR3 is CASSSSTGWEPYEQYF. The covered CDR3 bases are TGTGCCAGTAGTTCCTCGACAGGGTGGGAACCCTACGAG.

Concerning this clone itself: Read coverage stops 3 residues before the CDR3 terminus; the germline J gene supplies the remainder. The V and J genes are TRBV5-1 and TRBJ2-7; 7 bases line up with TRBD1. CDR3 size: 14 residues. The germline gives CDR1 SGHRS, CDR2 YFSETQ. Trimming took 8 bases from V and 3 from J; bases not matched to a gene: 11. The CDR3 sequence is CASGRRAGGYEQYF. The sequenced CDR3 bases are TGCGCCAGTGGGCGAAGGGCAGGGGGCTACGAG.

As to this clone: The CDR3 extends 3 residues past the end of the read, so its final part is completed from the germline J gene. The gene calls are TRBV20-1 and TRBJ2-5; D may be TRBD1 (7 bases). The germline gives CDR1 DFQATT, CDR2 SNEGSKA (reference sequence). The CDR3 is 13 amino acids. Trimming took off 6 bases at V and 2 bases at J, with 13 bases between the two ends. CDR3 in amino acids: CSAGGTDQETQYF. The part of the CDR3 DNA that was read is TGCAGTGCAGGGGGGACAGATCAAGAGACC.

Worth noting for this clone: The read stops 3 residues short of the end of the CDR3; the missing end is completed from the germline J gene. The V and J genes are TRBV19 and TRBJ1-1, with TRBD1 identical over 8 bases. Germline-derived CDR1 and CDR2 are LNHDA and SQIVND (reference sequence). The CDR3 has 13 amino acids. With V trimmed by 3 bases and J by 7 bases, 4 bases remained unmatched. The DNA read from the CDR3 is TGTGCCAGTAGTATTACCAGGGGGCATGAA. Protein: CASSITRGHE. The entire CDR3 sequence reads CASSITRGHEAFF.

Here the CDR3 reads CAYEGDTEAFF. CDR3 DNA, as far as it was read: TGTGCCTACGAGGGGGACACTGAA. J is TRBJ1-1 and V is TRBV30; D perhaps matches TRBD1 (6 bases). The CDR3 extends 3 residues past the end of the read, so its final part is completed from the germline J gene. CDR1 is GTSNPN, CDR2 SVGIG, per germline (reference sequence). Trimming removed 7 bases from V and 3 bases from J, with 9 bases in between. The CDR3 consists of 11 residues.

Details on this clone: The CDR3 end is not reached by the read, which stops 3 residues before it; the germline J gene fills it in. The gene calls are TRBV20-1 and TRBJ1-1; D might be TRBD1 (6 bases). The CDR3 length is 16 residues. Germline V gene data show CDR1 as DFQATT and CDR2 as SNEGSKA (reference sequence). V lost 0 bases and J 0 bases, leaving 14 bases between the germline ends. CDR3 DNA, as far as it was read: TGCAGTGCTAGAGAGAGGAGGGGGGGCTTGAACACTGAA. Its protein is CSARERRGGLNTE. The whole CDR3 protein is CSARERRGGLNTEAFF.

This clone is classed as medium-sized (0.01 to 0.1%) by frequency. The CDR3 extends 3 residues past the end of the read, so its final part is completed from the germline J gene. The chain couples TRBV18 to TRBJ2-7; 13 positions agree with TRBD2. The CDR3 runs 17 residues. Germline V gene data show CDR1 as KGHSH and CDR2 as LQKENI. V shed 4 bases, J shed 0 bases, and the junction held 6 bases outside the gene matches. The CDR3 DNA, read in part, is TGTGCCAGCTCACGTGGGACTAGCGGGGATAGCTCCTACGAG. Translated, it gives CASSRGTSGDSSYE. The full CDR3 is CASSRGTSGDSSYEQYF.